The text below deals with one TCR beta chain. Sequenced by immunoSEQ multiplex PCR; TCRdb stores in-frame clones only, minus some. The sample yields approximately 26,000 clones, around 90% seen once. The germline CDR1 and CDR2 sequences are LNHDA and SQIVND (reference sequence). This CDR3 has 13 residues. Trimming left V 6 bases short and J 4 bases short, with 10 bases between. The sample originates from a study of multiple sclerosis patients with progressive multifocal leukoencephalopathy. Sample time point: before natalizumab initiation. Sequenced material: PBMCs. The sequence came from a human donor with multiple sclerosis. This chain links TRBV19 with TRBJ1-5, with D hard to call. The chain's CDR3 is CASRYGLNQPQHF. CDR3 bases: TGTGCCAGTAGGTACGGGCTGAATCAGCCCCAGCATTTT.